Shown below are 6 T cell receptor beta chains from a single sample sequenced in a study of tissue T cells after allogeneic stem cell transplantation. Time point described: mouse harvest day 7 after allogeneic transplant. The graft held 10^6 splenic CD5+ T cells and 10^7 T-cell-depleted bone marrow cells. Sequencing was performed with immunoSEQ multiplex PCR; in TCRdb, only in-frame clones are kept and a portion is missing. Among roughly 5,300 clones listed, over 50% were seen once. Sequencing used gut tissue. Receptors were obtained from a female BALB/c mouse given C57BL/6 T cells with graft-versus-host disease after an allogeneic hematopoietic cell transplant.

Comment on this clone: Mouse gene names and germline throughout. This CDR3 reads CASGDAQCTGGGAEQYF. The CDR3 DNA, read in part, is TGTGCCAGCGGTGATGCACAGTGCACTGGGGGGGGCGCTGAACAGTAC. This chain uses TRBV13-2 with TRBJ2-7; 10 bases agree with TRBD2. The read halts 1 residue ahead of the CDR3 end, with the missing end drawn from the germline J gene. J was trimmed by 6 bases and V by 0 bases; bases with no gene match: 12. The V gene's germline CDR1 is NNHNN and CDR2 SYGAGS (reference sequence). CDR3 size: 17 residues.

As concerns this clone: Mouse gene names apply. Sequencing ends 1 residue short of the CDR3 end; the germline J gene provides the rest. V gene TRBV12-2 combines with J gene TRBJ1-1; a weak D match, TRBD1 (5 bases). The CDR3 extends over 13 amino acids. Between the trimmed V and J ends, which lost 1 base and 4 bases, there was a span of 9 bases. CDR1 and CDR2 from the germline V gene are SGHLS and HYDKME. CDR3 DNA, as far as it was read: TGTGCCAGCTCTCTTCCAGGGCCCACAGAAGTCTTC. This sequence encodes CASSLPGPTEVF. The full CDR3 reads CASSLPGPTEVFF.

A note on this clone: Germline and genes: mouse. The read stops 1 residue short of the end of the CDR3; the missing end is completed from the germline J gene. V and J are TRBV26 and TRBJ1-6, with D possibly matching TRBD1 (6 bases). TRBJ1-6 is classed as an ORF, of uncertain function. V lost 2 bases, J lost 7 bases, and 9 bases lay in between. The CDR3 has 14 residues. CDR1 KGHPV and CDR2 FQNQEV come from the germline V gene (reference sequence). The sequenced CDR3 bases are TGTGCCAGCAGTCTGGGGGGGCGGAATTCGCCCCTCTAC. Translating it yields CASSLGGRNSPLY. The complete CDR3 reads CASSLGGRNSPLYF.

This clone was counted a single time. The gene symbols are mouse symbols. The read terminates 1 residue before the CDR3 end, so the remaining end is supplied by the germline J gene. The rearrangement uses TRBV26 and TRBJ2-4; the match to TRBD1 covers 10 bases. This CDR3 has 14 residues. CDR1 and CDR2 from the germline V gene are KGHPV and FQNQEV (reference sequence). The J segment lost 9 bases and the V segment lost 0 bases, leaving 3 bases of the junction unmatched. Partial CDR3 DNA: TGTGCCAGCAGTCTGTCGACAGGGGGCAGAACCTTGTAC. Translating gives CASSLSTGGRTLY. The whole CDR3 sequence is CASSLSTGGRTLYF.

About this clone itself: Mouse names are used for the genes. The read finishes 1 residue shy of the CDR3 end, and the germline J gene is used to complete it. This chain joins TRBV13-1 and TRBJ1-1; no reliable D call. This CDR3 has 13 residues. V shed 0 bases and J shed 4 bases, with 7 bases lying between them. From germline, CDR1 is NSHNY and CDR2 SYGAGN. The DNA read from the CDR3 is TGTGCCAGCAGTGATGCACCCATCACAGAAGTCTTC. Translated, it gives CASSDAPITEVF. The whole CDR3 protein is CASSDAPITEVFF.

As for this clone: Gene names are mouse gene names. CDR3 region: CASSRTGTTNERLFF. CDR3 DNA, as far as it was read: TGTGCCAGCAGCCGAACAGGGACAACCAACGAAAGATTATTT. The genes are TRBV2 and TRBJ1-4, with a tentative D call TRBD1 (6 bases). The read is 1 residue too short to cover the CDR3 end, so that end is filled in from the germline J gene. V was shortened by 4 bases and J by 3 bases, with 12 bases between the two germline ends. Germline V CDR1 and CDR2: LGHNA, YSYQKL. CDR3 length: 15 amino acids.